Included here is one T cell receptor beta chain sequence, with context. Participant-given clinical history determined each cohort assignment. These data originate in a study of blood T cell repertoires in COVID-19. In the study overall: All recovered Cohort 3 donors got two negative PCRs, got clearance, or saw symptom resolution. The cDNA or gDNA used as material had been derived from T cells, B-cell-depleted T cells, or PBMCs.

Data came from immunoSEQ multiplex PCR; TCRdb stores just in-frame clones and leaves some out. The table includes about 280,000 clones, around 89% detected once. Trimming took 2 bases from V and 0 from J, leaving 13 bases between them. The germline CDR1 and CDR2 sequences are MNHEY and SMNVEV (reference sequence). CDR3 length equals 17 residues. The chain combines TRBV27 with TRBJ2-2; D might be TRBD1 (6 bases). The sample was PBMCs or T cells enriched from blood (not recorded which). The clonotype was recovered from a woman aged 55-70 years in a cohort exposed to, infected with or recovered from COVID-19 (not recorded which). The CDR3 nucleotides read TGTGCCAGCAGTTTAATGGGCAGGACAGCGAACACCGGGGAGCTGTTTTTT. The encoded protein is CASSLMGRTANTGELFF.